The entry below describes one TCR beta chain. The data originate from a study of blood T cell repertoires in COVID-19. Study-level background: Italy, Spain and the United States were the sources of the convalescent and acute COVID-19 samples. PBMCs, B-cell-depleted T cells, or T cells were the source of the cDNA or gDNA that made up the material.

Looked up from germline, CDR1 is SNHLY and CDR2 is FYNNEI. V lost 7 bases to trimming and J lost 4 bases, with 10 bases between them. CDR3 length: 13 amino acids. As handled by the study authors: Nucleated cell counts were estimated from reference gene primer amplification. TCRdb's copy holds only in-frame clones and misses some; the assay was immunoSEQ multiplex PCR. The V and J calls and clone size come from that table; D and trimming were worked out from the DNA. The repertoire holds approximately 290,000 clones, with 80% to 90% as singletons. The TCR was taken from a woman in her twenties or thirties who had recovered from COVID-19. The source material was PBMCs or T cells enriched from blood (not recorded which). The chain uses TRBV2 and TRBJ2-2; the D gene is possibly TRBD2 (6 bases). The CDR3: CASIRGGTGELFF. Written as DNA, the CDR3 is TGTGCCAGCATTCGGGGAGGCACCGGGGAGCTGTTTTTT. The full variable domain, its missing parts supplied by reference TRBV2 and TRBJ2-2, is EPEVTQTPSHQVTQMGQEVILRCVPISNHLYFYWYRQILGQKVEFLVSFYNNEISEKSEIFDDQFSVERPDGSNFTLKIRSTKLEDSAMYFCASIRGGTGELFFGEGSRLTVL.